The 17 T cell receptor beta chains reported below all come from one sample, sequenced in a study of blood T cells in healthy people across ages. Then a second PCR, running roughly 7 to 11 cycles, was carried out with a sample-barcoded 5' primer and a J-beta primer mix. TCRdb used MiXCR to reprocess the 5' RACE reads, holding one entry per CDR3 protein. The top ten clones hold 9.4% of a sample with roughly 700,000 distinct CDR3 sequences, approximately 25% of them seen once. The same sample was also studied in work on T cells of mothers and their children.

The sequenced sample was blood. All receptors derive from a boy aged 5-17 years in good health.

As DNA, the CDR3 is TGTGCCAGCAGTTTCCGGGGGGGTGAAGAGACCCAGTACTTC. Translation gives CASSFRGGEETQYF. The rearrangement links TRBV6-5 to TRBJ2-5; 8 bases are shared with TRBD2. J lost 3 bases, V lost 4 bases, and 4 bases had no gene match. CDR3 length: 14 amino acids. Germline values: CDR1 MNHEY, CDR2 SVGAGI.

V and J are TRBV5-5 and TRBJ2-5; D ambiguous. The J call may be incorrect, as the DNA end agrees better with TRBJ2-1. CDR1 is SGHKS and CDR2 is YYEKEE in the germline V gene (reference sequence). This CDR3 region has 13 residues. CDR3 region: CASMDLLDNEQFF. CDR3 bases: TGTGCCAGCATGGACCTTTTGGACAATGAGCAGTTCTTC.

This chain links TRBV6-6 with TRBJ2-2; D is unresolved. This CDR3 is built from 13 residues. Between the trimmed V and J ends, which lost 0 bases and 7 bases, there was a span of 6 bases. Per germline, CDR1 MNHNY and CDR2 SVGAGI (reference sequence). The CDR3, as DNA: TGTGCCAGCAGTTACTCGGTGGGCGGGGAGCTGTTTTTT. It specifies CASSYSVGGELFF.

The table lists this clonotype with a few counts. This chain's CDR3 is CASTLGGAGRETQYF. In nucleotides, the CDR3 is TGTGCCAGCACTCTCGGCGGGGCCGGGCGAGAGACCCAGTACTTC. V gene TRBV28 combines with J gene TRBJ2-5, with D possibly being TRBD2 (6 bases). Germline V lookup: CDR1 MDHEN, CDR2 SYDVKM. Trimming removed 7 bases at V and 4 bases at J, with 19 bases between. CDR3 length: 15 residues.

The sample holds a few counts of this clonotype. The gene calls are TRBV7-8 and TRBJ2-2, with D perhaps assigned TRBD1 or TRBD2 (5 bases each). Germline V gives CDR1 SGHVS, CDR2 FQNEAQ. The V gene lost 5 bases and the J gene lost 4 bases, with 14 bases spanning the gap. There are 15 residues in the CDR3. The CDR3 DNA is TGTGCCAGCAGCGCCCGGGACCCTCGCACCGGGGAGCTGTTTTTT. Translation gives CASSARDPRTGELFF.

The chain combines TRBV15 with TRBJ2-3; TRBD2 agrees at 10 bases. V shed 0 bases and J 5 bases; nucleotides not matched to a gene: 8. The CDR3 is made up of 17 amino acids. CDR1 is LNHNV, CDR2 YYDKDF, per germline (reference sequence). CDR3 sequence (DNA): TGTGCCACCAGCAGAGATCGGCTCCTAGCGGGAGAAGATACGCAGTATTTT. Amino acids: CATSRDRLLAGEDTQYF.

V is TRBV20-1 and J is TRBJ2-1, with 7 bases identical to TRBD1. CDR1 is DFQATT and CDR2 is SNEGSKA in the germline V gene (reference sequence). This CDR3 comprises 11 residues. Trimming removed 6 bases from V and 12 bases from J; junction bases left unmatched: 8. The CDR3 bases are TGCAGTGCCACCGACAGGGCGGTGCAGTTCTTC. Amino acids: CSATDRAVQFF.

This chain links TRBV10-3 with TRBJ2-7; TRBD2 matches 10 bases. CDR1 is ENHRY and CDR2 is SYGVKD in the germline V gene. The CDR3 contains 12 residues. The CDR3, as DNA: TGTGCTTGCGGGACTAGCGTGGCCGAGCAGTACTTC. This codes for CACGTSVAEQYF.

This clonotype was seen more than once but under ten times. The chain uses TRBV27 and TRBJ1-5; possible D gene TRBD1, 6 bases. Looked up from germline, CDR1 is MNHEY and CDR2 is SMNVEV (reference sequence). Trimming cost V 5 bases and J 5 bases, with 13 bases left between them. The CDR3 covers 14 residues. CDR3 sequence reads: CASSPGTFYQPQHF. The CDR3 region has the DNA TGTGCCAGCAGTCCCGGGACATTCTATCAGCCCCAGCATTTT.

This clonotype was seen a few times. The rearrangement links TRBV19 to TRBJ1-2; 7 nucleotides line up with TRBD1. Unmatched junction bases numbered 10, after V lost 6 bases and J lost 3 bases. This CDR3 has 15 amino acids. In germline, CDR1 is LNHDA, CDR2 SQIVND (reference sequence). CDR3 amino acids: CASRDPGDSHYGYTF. CDR3 DNA: TGTGCCAGTAGGGACCCTGGGGACAGTCACTATGGCTACACCTTC.

The CDR3 loop is CATSDPTIAAGGYTF. The DNA for the CDR3 is TGTGCCACCAGTGACCCTACTATTGCGGCCGGTGGCTACACCTTC. The rearrangement joins TRBV24-1 to TRBJ1-2; D gene ambiguous. Trimming removed 4 bases at V and 7 bases at J, with 18 bases between. CDR3 length equals 15 residues. Germline V lookup: CDR1 KGHDR, CDR2 SFDVKD.

The chain couples TRBV9 to TRBJ1-1; D remains ambiguous. The germline CDR1 and CDR2 sequences are SGDLS and YYNGEE. V lost 3 bases and J lost 2, with 8 bases in between. There are 13 residues in the CDR3. CDR3 in DNA: TGTGCCAGCAGCGCAGGCATCAACACTGAAGCTTTCTTT. This encodes CASSAGINTEAFF.

Note on this clonotype: Compared with germline, one end of the junction differs, possibly owing to a read error. CDR3 bases: TGCAGTGCTAGAGATCTGGCAGGGATGCACACAGATACGCAGTGTTTT. Its protein product is CSARDLAGMHTDTQCF. The chain employs TRBV20-1 and TRBJ2-3; possible D gene TRBD1, 5 bases. The CDR3 contains 16 residues. Germline CDR1 is DFQATT and CDR2 is SNEGSKA (reference sequence).

J is TRBJ2-3 and V is TRBV20-1, with D possibly matching TRBD2 (5 bases). The germline V gene encodes CDR1 DFQATT and CDR2 SNEGSKA (reference sequence). The CDR3 is 11 residues long. V was trimmed by 6 bases and J by 6 bases, leaving 10 bases between them. As DNA, the CDR3 is TGCAGTGCCCACGAGGGTGATACGCAGTATTTT. Protein sequence: CSAHEGDTQYF.

The V and J genes are TRBV28 and TRBJ2-1; D might be TRBD1 (6 bases). V dropped 7 bases and J dropped 5 bases, with 9 bases sitting between them. Germline assignment: CDR1 MDHEN and CDR2 SYDVKM. This CDR3 is built from 12 residues. The CDR3 coding sequence is TGTGCCAGCACAGGACAGAACAATGAGCAGTTCTTC. Amino acids: CASTGQNNEQFF.

This clonotype was detected only a few times. The chain carries TRBV5-1 and TRBJ1-4; no clear D gene. This CDR3 spans 16 amino acids. Germline CDR1 reads SGHRS; CDR2 reads YFSETQ. V lost 0 bases and J 4 bases, leaving 13 bases between the germline ends. Here the CDR3 reads CASSLGTVRSNEKLFF. The CDR3 nucleotides read TGCGCCAGCAGCTTGGGTACAGTAAGGAGTAATGAAAAACTGTTTTTT. Combining the CDR3 with reference TRBV5-1 and TRBJ1-4 gives the whole variable domain KAGVTQTPRYLIKTRGQQVTLSCSPISGHRSVSWYQQTPGQGLQFLFEYFSETQRNKGNFPGRFSGRQFSNSRSEMNVSTLELGDSALYLCASSLGTVRSNEKLFFGSGTQLSVL.

This clonotype occurred a few times. V gene TRBV27 combines with J gene TRBJ1-4, with D tentatively TRBD1 (5 bases). Germline-derived CDR1 and CDR2 are MNHEY and SMNVEV (reference sequence). This CDR3 contains 14 residues. V was cut by 3 bases and J by 5 bases, with 10 bases left in between. CDR3 sequence (DNA): TGTGCCAGCAGTTTGGGAGGGGTGAATGAAAAACTGTTTTTT. It encodes CASSLGGVNEKLFF.